This TCR beta chain was sequenced for a study of high-grade serous ovarian cancer treatment subgroups. Study information: Mean per sample: around 13,000 reads, 6,500 to 9,000 unique TCR beta rearrangements. Study observations and caveats: Higher neoantigen levels went with greater TCR clonal relatedness. Different patients shared almost no repertoire; same-patient tumors shared roughly 0.095 to 0.85. The analyses considered CDR3 and ignored CDR1 and CDR2.

Using immunoSEQ multiplex PCR, the repertoire was profiled, and TCRdb retains in-frame clones only, with some absent. The sample gives 6,500 to 7,000 clones, 75% to 80% of which show up once; around 5% is in the top ten. Tumor samples were obtained before definitive surgery or chemotherapy. Details on this clone: Antigen: not known.

The germline gives CDR1 SGHRS, CDR2 YFSETQ. There are 21 residues in the CDR3. V lost 0 bases, J lost 3 bases, and 14 bases stayed unmatched. The sequence derives from a human donor with high-grade serous ovarian cancer. The sample was tumor tissue. The chain joins TRBV5-1 to TRBJ2-3; 15 positions match TRBD2. As DNA, the CDR3 is TGCGCCAGCAGCTTGGAGCGAGGACTAGCGGGGGGGCACGTTCGGACAGATACGCAGTATTTT. As protein: CASSLERGLAGGHVRTDTQYF.